A single sample gave rise to the 16 T cell receptor beta chains below, sequenced in a study of Ad26.COV2.S vaccination and SARS-CoV-2 variants. Repertoires were generated with immunoSEQ multiplex PCR, while TCRdb's copy carries only in-frame clones and drops some. The profile shows about 250,000 clones, roughly 89% of them singletons. Treatment described: around 19 received Ad26.COV2.S at low or high dose, single or two shots; about 5 received placebo; per-sample allocation not given. Day 63 after the first injection of vaccine or placebo was the sampling time. Sequenced material: peripheral blood, taken in a trial of Ad26.COV2.S vaccine versus placebo. These receptors were obtained from a person aged 18-65 years who received the Ad26.COV2.S COVID-19 vaccine or a placebo.

V gene TRBV6-4 combines with J gene TRBJ2-3, with 12 bases that match TRBD2. Looked up from germline, CDR1 is MRHNA and CDR2 is SNTAGT. CDR3 length: 15 amino acids. V trimming: 5 bases; J trimming: 6 bases; junction bases outside the gene matches: 6. The CDR3: CASSSLAGGGDTQYF. The CDR3 coding sequence is TGTGCCAGCAGTTCTCTAGCGGGAGGGGGCGATACGCAGTATTTT.

The chain joins TRBV24-1 to TRBJ2-1; the D is unclear. The germline CDR1 and CDR2 sequences are KGHDR and SFDVKD. V was trimmed by 0 bases and J by 13 bases, leaving 9 bases between them. The CDR3 runs to 12 residues. CDR3 sequence: CATSDLATSQFF. CDR3 coding DNA: TGTGCCACCAGTGATTTGGCGACTTCCCAGTTCTTC.

The chain carries TRBV5-1 and TRBJ2-5, with TRBD1 identical over 9 bases. Germline V gene sequence: CDR1 SGHRS, CDR2 YFSETQ. Trimming cost V 1 base and J 4 bases; bases outside gene matches: 5. The CDR3 loop spans 15 amino acids. The CDR3 here is CASSLLSDRGETQYF. CDR3 DNA sequence: TGCGCCAGCAGCTTGCTCTCGGACAGGGGAGAGACCCAGTACTTC.

The rearrangement joins TRBV7-2 to TRBJ2-1; D possibly corresponds to TRBD2 (5 bases). This CDR3 is built from 15 residues. The germline V and J ends were trimmed by 1 base and 7 bases, with 14 bases remaining between them. Germline CDR1 SGHTA, CDR2 FQGNSA. CDR3 sequence: CASSLVAGLTNEQFF. The CDR3 nucleotides read TGTGCCAGCAGCTTAGTGGCGGGCCTTACGAATGAGCAGTTCTTC.

The CDR3 region has the DNA TGTGCCAGCAGCGGGGGGGCTGTCCAAGAGACCCAGTACTTC. This encodes CASSGGAVQETQYF. The rearrangement links TRBV9 to TRBJ2-5; D might be TRBD1 or TRBD2, each matching 6 bases. V shed 3 bases and J shed 1 base, with 10 bases lying between them. The germline gives CDR1 SGDLS, CDR2 YYNGEE. This CDR3 is 14 amino acids long.

Only a few counts were recorded for this clone. The chain links TRBV7-2 to TRBJ2-7, with TRBD2 matching 9 bases. The ends lost 3 bases at V and 3 bases at J; junction bases unmatched: 3. Germline assignment: CDR1 SGHTA and CDR2 FQGNSA. The CDR3 runs to 14 residues. The CDR3 DNA reads TGTGCCAGCAGCTTGGGACTAGCCGGCTACGAGCAGTACGTC. This sequence encodes CASSLGLAGYEQYV.

The gene calls are TRBV7-2 and TRBJ1-1; D gene uncertain. Trimming took off 4 bases at V and 2 bases at J, with 2 bases between the two ends. This CDR3 contains 11 residues. Germline CDR1 reads SGHTA; CDR2 reads FQGNSA. This CDR3 is CASSSNTEAFF. The CDR3 nucleotides read TGTGCCAGCAGCTCAAACACTGAAGCTTTCTTT.

The chain uses TRBV6-6 and TRBJ1-4; D gene uncertain. The CDR3 is 15 amino acids. V dropped 2 bases and J dropped 8 bases, with 15 bases sitting between them. CDR1 and CDR2 (germline): MNHNY, SVGAGI (reference sequence). The CDR3 sequence: CASSYTNVGLEKLFF. The CDR3 coding sequence is TGTGCCAGCAGTTACACGAACGTGGGATTGGAAAAACTGTTTTTT.

The chain combines TRBV6-1 with TRBJ1-5; no clear D. Germline V gene sequence: CDR1 MNHNS, CDR2 SASEGT. This CDR3 is 14 amino acids long. The V gene lost 3 bases and the J gene lost 1 base, with 7 bases spanning the gap. The CDR3 loop reads CASSEVRSNQPQHF. The CDR3 coding sequence is TGTGCCAGCAGTGAGGTCCGGAGCAATCAGCCCCAGCATTTT.

The chain carries TRBV6-5 and TRBJ1-4; 9 nucleotides match TRBD1. The length of the CDR3 is 13 residues. The V gene end was trimmed by 6 bases and the J gene end by 7 bases; junction bases not matched to a gene: 3. The germline gives CDR1 MNHEY, CDR2 SVGAGI. This CDR3 reads CASRDRGSEKLFF. As DNA, the CDR3 is TGTGCCAGCAGAGACAGGGGGAGTGAAAAACTGTTTTTT.

In DNA form, the CDR3 reads TGTGCCAGCAGCGCCCGCGGGCCAGGGAGCTCCTATAATTCACCCCTCCACTTT. Residues: CASSARGPGSSYNSPLHF. The rearrangement uses TRBV9 and TRBJ1-6, with D possibly matching TRBD1 (5 bases). Between the trimmed V and J ends, which lost 3 bases and 0 bases, there was a span of 16 bases. This CDR3 region has 18 residues. The germline CDR1 and CDR2 sequences are SGDLS and YYNGEE.

The rearrangement uses TRBV30 and TRBJ2-7, with D unclear. Germline CDR1 GTSNPN, CDR2 SVGIG (reference sequence). Trimming removed 2 bases at V and 4 bases at J, with 12 bases between. The CDR3 length is 13 residues. CDR3 coding DNA: TGTGCCTGGAGTATCGCGGACGGATACGAGCAGTACGTC. It codes for CAWSIADGYEQYV.

This clone was observed a handful of times. One end of the junction varies from germline; a read error may be responsible. The chain links TRBV30 to TRBJ1-5; TRBD1 might be the D (6 bases). The CDR3 extends over 15 amino acids. Per the germline V gene, CDR1 is GTSNPN and CDR2 is SVGIG (reference sequence). The CDR3 here is CAWRRTGQSNQPQHF. The DNA of the CDR3 is TGTGCTTGGAGACGCACAGGGCAGAGCAATCAGCCCCAGCATTTT. Filled out from reference TRBV30 and TRBJ1-5, the complete variable domain reads SQTIHQWPATLVQPVGSPLSLECTVEGTSNPNLYWYRQAAGRGLQLLFYSVGIGQISSEVPQNLSASRPQDRQFILSSKKLLLSDSGFYLCAWRRTGQSNQPQHFGDGTRLSIL.

The chain joins TRBV5-1 to TRBJ2-3; TRBD1 aligns across 10 bases. Losses at the gene ends were 4 bases for V and 11 bases for J; bases not matched to a gene: 7. The germline gives CDR1 SGHRS, CDR2 YFSETQ. The CDR3 covers 13 residues. The CDR3 loop reads CASSPGQGNLQYF. The DNA for the CDR3 is TGCGCCAGCAGCCCGGGACAGGGGAACCTGCAGTATTTT.

The CDR3 region has the DNA TGTGCCAGCAGCCAGGGACCACAAGAGACCCAGTACTTC. Its protein product is CASSQGPQETQYF. This sequence joins TRBV6-4 and TRBJ2-5; perhaps D is TRBD1 or TRBD2 (5 bases each). V was shortened by 6 bases and J by 2 bases, with 10 bases between the two germline ends. The germline V gene has CDR1 MRHNA and CDR2 SNTAGT. The CDR3 consists of 13 residues.

The genes are TRBV30 and TRBJ2-3, with 9 bases identical to TRBD2. The CDR3 runs to 14 residues. Germline CDR1 is GTSNPN and CDR2 is SVGIG (reference sequence). V gave up 5 bases and J gave up 1 base; unmatched junction bases: 4. The CDR3 here is CAWGIAGGTDTQYF. CDR3 in DNA: TGTGCCTGGGGGATAGCGGGGGGCACAGATACGCAGTATTTT.